This TCR beta chain originates from a study of OX40 agonist ivuxolimab in advanced cancers. At the level of the study: In three patients, partial responses were observed, one with hepatocellular carcinoma and two with cutaneous melanoma.

V shed 4 bases and J shed 6 bases, with 21 bases lying between them. CDR1 MGHDK and CDR2 SYGVNS come from the germline V gene. The CDR3 sequence is 16 residues long. This clone appeared once. TCRdb's table, derived via immunoSEQ multiplex PCR, lists solely in-frame clones and lacks some. The sample lists some 11,000 clones, about two thirds occurring once. The J gene is TRBJ2-5, the V gene TRBV25-1; the D is unclear. The origin of this receptor is an adult with an advanced solid tumor such as melanoma, head and neck, liver or kidney cancer. Sample: CD4+ or CD8+ T cells sorted from blood, taken in a trial of the OX40 agonist ivuxolimab. The CDR3 sequence: CASSGPRPKQGQTQYF. CDR3 nucleotide sequence: TGTGCCAGCAGTGGTCCCCGACCGAAGCAAGGCCAGACCCAGTACTTC.